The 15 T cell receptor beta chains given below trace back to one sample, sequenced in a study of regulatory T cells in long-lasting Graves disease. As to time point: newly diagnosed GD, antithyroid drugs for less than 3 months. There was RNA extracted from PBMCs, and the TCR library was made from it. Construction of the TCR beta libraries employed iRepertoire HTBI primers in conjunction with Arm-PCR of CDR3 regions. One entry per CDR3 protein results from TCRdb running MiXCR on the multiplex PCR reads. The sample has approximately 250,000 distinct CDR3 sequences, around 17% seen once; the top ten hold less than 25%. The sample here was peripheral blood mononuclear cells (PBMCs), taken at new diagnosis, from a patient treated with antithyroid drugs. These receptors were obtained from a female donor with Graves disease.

The CDR3 region is CASSPLDQGRNYGYTF. DNA of the CDR3: TGTGCCAGCAGCCCCCTGGATCAGGGGAGAAACTATGGCTACACCTTC. The chain joins TRBV25-1 to TRBJ1-2; TRBD1 might be the D (6 bases). Trimming pared 6 bases from V and 2 bases from J, leaving 19 bases between. The length of the CDR3 is 16 residues. From germline, CDR1 is MGHDK and CDR2 SYGVNS.

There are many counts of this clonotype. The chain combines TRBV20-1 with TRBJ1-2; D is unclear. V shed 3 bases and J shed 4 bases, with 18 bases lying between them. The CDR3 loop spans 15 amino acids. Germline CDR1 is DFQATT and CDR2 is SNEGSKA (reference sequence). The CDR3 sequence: CSASPLGWRFYGYTF. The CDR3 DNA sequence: TGCAGTGCTAGTCCCCTCGGATGGCGGTTCTATGGCTACACCTTC.

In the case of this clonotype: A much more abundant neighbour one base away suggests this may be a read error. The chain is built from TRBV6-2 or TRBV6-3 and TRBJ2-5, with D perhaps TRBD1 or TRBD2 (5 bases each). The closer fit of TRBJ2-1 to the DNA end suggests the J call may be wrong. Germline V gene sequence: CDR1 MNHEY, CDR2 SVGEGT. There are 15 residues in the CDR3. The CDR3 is CASSDGAGRYNEQFF. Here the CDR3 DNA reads TGTGCCAGCAGTGACGGGGCAGGGAGATACAATGAGCAGTTCTTC.

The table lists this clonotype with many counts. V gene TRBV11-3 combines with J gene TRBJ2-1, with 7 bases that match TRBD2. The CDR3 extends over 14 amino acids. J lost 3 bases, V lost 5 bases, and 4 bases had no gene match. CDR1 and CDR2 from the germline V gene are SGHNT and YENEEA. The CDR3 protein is CASSRSGDYNEQFF. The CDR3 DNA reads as TGTGCCAGCAGCCGAAGCGGGGACTACAATGAGCAGTTCTTC.

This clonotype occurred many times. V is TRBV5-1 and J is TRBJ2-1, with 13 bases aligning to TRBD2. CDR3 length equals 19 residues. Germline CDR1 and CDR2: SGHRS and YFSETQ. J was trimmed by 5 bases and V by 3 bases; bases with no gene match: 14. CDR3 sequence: CASSSFGTSGATDDNEQFF. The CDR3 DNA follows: TGCGCCAGCAGCTCCTTCGGGACTAGCGGGGCCACCGACGACAATGAGCAGTTCTTC. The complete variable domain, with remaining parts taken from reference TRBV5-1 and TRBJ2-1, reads KAGVTQTPRYLIKTRGQQVTLSCSPISGHRSVSWYQQTPGQGLQFLFEYFSETQRNKGNFPGRFSGRQFSNSRSEMNVSTLELGDSALYLCASSSFGTSGATDDNEQFFGPGTRLTVL.

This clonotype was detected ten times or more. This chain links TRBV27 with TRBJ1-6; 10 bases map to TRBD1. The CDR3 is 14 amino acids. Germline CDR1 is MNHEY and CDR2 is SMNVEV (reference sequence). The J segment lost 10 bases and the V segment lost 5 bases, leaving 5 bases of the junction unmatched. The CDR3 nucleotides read TGTGCCAGCAGTCCGGGACAGGGGAGATCACCCCTCCACTTT. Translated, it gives CASSPGQGRSPLHF.

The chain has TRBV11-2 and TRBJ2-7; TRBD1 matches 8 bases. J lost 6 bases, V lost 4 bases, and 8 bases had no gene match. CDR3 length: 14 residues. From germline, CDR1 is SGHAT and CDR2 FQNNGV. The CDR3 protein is CASSSPDRGGEQYF. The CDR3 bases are TGTGCCAGCAGCTCCCCAGACAGGGGAGGCGAGCAGTACTTC. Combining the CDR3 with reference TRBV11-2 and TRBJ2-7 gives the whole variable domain EAGVAQSPRYKIIEKRQSVAFWCNPISGHATLYWYQQILGQGPKLLIQFQNNGVVDDSQLPKDRFSAERLKGVDSTLKIQPAKLEDSAVYLCASSSPDRGGEQYFGPGTRLTVT.

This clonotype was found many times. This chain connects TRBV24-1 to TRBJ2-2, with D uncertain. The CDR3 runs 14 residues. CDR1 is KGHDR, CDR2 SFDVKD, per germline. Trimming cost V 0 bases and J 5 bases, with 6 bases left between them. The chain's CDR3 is CATSDLTETGELFF. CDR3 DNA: TGTGCCACCAGTGATTTGACGGAGACCGGGGAGCTGTTTTTT.

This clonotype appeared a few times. In nucleotides, the CDR3 is TGTGCCAGCAGTGAAGGGGCTAGCGGGAGCAATGAGCAGTTCTTC. It specifies CASSEGASGSNEQFF. The chain uses TRBV2 and TRBJ2-1, with 10 bases fitting TRBD2. The CDR3 loop spans 15 amino acids. Germline V CDR1 and CDR2: SNHLY, FYNNEI. Germline trimming cut 1 base from V and 6 bases from J; bases unmatched to any gene: 3.

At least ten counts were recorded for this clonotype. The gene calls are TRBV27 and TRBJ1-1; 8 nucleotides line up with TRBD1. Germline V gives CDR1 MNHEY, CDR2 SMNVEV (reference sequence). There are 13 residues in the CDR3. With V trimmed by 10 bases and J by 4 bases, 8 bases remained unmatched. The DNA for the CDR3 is TGTGCCACTCAGGGGGCTGGAGGCACTGAAGCTTTCTTT. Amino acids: CATQGAGGTEAFF.

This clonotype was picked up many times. Here the CDR3 reads CASSEGSSAYNEQFF. The CDR3 coding sequence is TGTGCCAGCAGTGAAGGCAGTAGCGCCTACAATGAGCAGTTCTTC. V and J are TRBV2 and TRBJ2-1; D may be TRBD2 (5 bases). CDR3 size: 15 residues. The germline CDR1 and CDR2 sequences are SNHLY and FYNNEI. V was trimmed by 1 base and J by 2 bases, leaving 9 bases between them.

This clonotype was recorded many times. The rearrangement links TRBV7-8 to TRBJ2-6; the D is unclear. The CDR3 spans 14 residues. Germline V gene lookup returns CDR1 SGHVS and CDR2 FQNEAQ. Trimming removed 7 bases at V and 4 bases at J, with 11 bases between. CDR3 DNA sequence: TGTGCCAGCACCCCGGGTTGGGGGGCCAACGTCCTGACTTTC. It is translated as CASTPGWGANVLTF.

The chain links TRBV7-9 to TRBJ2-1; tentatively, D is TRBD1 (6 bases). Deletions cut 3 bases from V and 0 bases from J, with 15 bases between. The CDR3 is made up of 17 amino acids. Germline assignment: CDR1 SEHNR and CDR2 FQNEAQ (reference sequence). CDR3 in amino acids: CASSLVGGQSSYNEQFF. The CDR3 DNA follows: TGTGCCAGCAGCTTGGTAGGAGGACAGAGCTCCTACAATGAGCAGTTCTTC.

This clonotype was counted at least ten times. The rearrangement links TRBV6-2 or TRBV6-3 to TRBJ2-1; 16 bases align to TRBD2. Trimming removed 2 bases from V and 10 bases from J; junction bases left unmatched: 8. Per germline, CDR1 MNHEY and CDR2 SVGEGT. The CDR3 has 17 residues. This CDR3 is CASSYTTGLAGGGEQFF. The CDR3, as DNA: TGTGCCAGCAGTTACACCACGGGACTAGCGGGAGGGGGAGAGCAGTTCTTC.

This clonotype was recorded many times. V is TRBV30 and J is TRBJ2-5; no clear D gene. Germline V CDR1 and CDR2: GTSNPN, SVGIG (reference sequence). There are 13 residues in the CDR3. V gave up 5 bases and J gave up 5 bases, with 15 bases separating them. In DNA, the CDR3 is TGTGCCTGGGACCTAATGGCAGGCGAGACCCAGTACTTC. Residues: CAWDLMAGETQYF.